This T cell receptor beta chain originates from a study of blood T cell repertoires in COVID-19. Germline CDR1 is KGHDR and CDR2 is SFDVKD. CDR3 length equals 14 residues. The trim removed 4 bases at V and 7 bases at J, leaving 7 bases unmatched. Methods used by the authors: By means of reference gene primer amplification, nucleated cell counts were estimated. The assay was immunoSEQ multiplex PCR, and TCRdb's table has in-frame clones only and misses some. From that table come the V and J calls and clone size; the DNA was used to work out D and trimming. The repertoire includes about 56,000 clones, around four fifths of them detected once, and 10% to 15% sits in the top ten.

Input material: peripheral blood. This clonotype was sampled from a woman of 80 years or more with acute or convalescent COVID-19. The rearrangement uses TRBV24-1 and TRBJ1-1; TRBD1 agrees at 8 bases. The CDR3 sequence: CATSDPRTGFEAFF. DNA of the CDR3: TGTGCCACCAGTGACCCCCGGACAGGGTTTGAAGCTTTCTTT.